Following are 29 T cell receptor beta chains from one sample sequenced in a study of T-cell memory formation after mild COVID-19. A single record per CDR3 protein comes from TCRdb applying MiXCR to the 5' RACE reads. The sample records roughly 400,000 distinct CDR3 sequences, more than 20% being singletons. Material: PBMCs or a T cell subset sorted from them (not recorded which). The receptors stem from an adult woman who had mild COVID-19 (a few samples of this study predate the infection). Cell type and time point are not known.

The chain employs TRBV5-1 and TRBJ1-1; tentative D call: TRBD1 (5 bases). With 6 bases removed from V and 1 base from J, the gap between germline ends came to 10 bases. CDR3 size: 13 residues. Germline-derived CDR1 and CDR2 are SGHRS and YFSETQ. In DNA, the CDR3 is TGCGCCAGCAATCGGGGCCCGAACACTGAAGCTTTCTTT. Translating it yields CASNRGPNTEAFF.

CDR3 protein: CSVWGSNTEAFF. The CDR3 coding sequence is TGCAGCGTTTGGGGCTCGAACACTGAAGCTTTCTTT. The gene calls are TRBV29-1 and TRBJ1-1; D possibly corresponds to TRBD1 (5 bases). The CDR3 loop spans 12 amino acids. The V end lost 5 bases, the J end lost 1 base, and 8 bases lay between the germline ends. Germline values: CDR1 SQVTM, CDR2 ANQGSEA. The full variable domain, its missing parts supplied by reference TRBV29-1 and TRBJ1-1, is SAVISQKPSRDICQRGTSLTIQCQVDSQVTMMFWYRQQPGQSLTLIATANQGSEATYESGFVIDKFPISRPNLTFSTLTVSNMSPEDSSIYLCSVWGSNTEAFFGQGTRLTVV.

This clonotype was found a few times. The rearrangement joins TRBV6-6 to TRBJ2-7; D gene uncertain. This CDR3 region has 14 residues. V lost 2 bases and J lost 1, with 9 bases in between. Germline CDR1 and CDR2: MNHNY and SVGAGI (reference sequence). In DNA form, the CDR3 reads TGTGCCAGCAGTTACAGGTGGGAATCCTACGAGCAGTACTTC. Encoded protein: CASSYRWESYEQYF.

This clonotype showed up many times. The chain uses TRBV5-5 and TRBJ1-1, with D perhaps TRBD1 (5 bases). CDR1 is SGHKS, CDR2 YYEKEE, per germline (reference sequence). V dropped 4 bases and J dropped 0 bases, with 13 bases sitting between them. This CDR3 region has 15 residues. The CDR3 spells CASSPPGTVNTEAFF. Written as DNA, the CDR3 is TGTGCCAGCAGCCCCCCCGGGACGGTGAACACTGAAGCTTTCTTT. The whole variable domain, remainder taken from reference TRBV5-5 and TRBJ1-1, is DAGVTQSPTHLIKTRGQQVTLRCSPISGHKSVSWYQQVLGQGPQFIFQYYEKEERGRGNFPDRFSARQFPNYSSELNVNALLLGDSALYLCASSPPGTVNTEAFFGQGTRLTVV.

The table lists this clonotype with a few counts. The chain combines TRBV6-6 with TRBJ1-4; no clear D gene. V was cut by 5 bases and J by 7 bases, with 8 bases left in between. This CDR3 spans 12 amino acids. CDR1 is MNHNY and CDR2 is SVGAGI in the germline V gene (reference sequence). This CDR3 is CASSPIGEKLFF. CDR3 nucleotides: TGTGCCAGCAGTCCTATCGGTGAAAAACTGTTTTTT.

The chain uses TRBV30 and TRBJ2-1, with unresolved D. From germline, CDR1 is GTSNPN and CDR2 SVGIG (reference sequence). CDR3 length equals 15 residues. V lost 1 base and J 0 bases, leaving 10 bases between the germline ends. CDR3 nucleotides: TGTGCCTGGAGTGACGGGCCCCTCTCCTACAATGAGCAGTTCTTC. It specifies CAWSDGPLSYNEQFF.

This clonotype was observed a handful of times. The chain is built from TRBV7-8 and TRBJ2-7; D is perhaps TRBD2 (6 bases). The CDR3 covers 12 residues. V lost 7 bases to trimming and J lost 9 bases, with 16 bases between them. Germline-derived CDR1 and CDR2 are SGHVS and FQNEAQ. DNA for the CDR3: TGTGCCAGCAACATCCCGGGACTCGGGCAGTACTTC. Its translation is CASNIPGLGQYF. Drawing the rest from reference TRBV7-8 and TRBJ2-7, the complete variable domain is GAGVSQSPRYKVAKRGQDVALRCDPISGHVSLFWYQQALGQGPEFLTYFQNEAQLDKSGLPSDRFFAERPEGSVSTLKIQRTQQEDSAVYLCASNIPGLGQYFGPGTRLTVT.

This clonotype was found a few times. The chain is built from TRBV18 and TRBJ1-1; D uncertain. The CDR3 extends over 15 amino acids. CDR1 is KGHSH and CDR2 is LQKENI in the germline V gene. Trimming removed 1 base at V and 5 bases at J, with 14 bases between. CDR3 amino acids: CASSPQSGRGTEAFF. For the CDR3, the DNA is TGTGCCAGCTCACCACAATCCGGGAGAGGGACTGAAGCTTTCTTT.

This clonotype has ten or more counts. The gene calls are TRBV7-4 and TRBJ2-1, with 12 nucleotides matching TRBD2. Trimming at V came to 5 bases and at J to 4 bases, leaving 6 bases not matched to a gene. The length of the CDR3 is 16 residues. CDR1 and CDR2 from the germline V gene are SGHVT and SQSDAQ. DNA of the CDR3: TGTGCCAGCAGCCCTCGGACTAGCGGGAAGTACAATGAGCAGTTCTTC. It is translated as CASSPRTSGKYNEQFF.

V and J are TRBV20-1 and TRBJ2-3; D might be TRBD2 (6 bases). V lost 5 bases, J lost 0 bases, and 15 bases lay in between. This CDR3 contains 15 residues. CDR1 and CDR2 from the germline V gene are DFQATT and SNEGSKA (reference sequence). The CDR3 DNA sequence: TGCAGTGCTCCTGAGGGACTCCTTAGCACAGATACGCAGTATTTT. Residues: CSAPEGLLSTDTQYF.

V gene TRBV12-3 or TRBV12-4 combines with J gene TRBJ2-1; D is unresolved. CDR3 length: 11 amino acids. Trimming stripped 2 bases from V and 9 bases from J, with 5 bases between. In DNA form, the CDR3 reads TGTGCCAGCAGTTTACGGGCTGAGCAGTTCTTC. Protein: CASSLRAEQFF.

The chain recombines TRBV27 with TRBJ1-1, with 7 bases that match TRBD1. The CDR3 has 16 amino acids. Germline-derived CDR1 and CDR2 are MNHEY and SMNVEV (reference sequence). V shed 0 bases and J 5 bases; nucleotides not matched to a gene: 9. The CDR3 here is CASSLSPTGSGTEAFF. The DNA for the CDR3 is TGTGCCAGCAGTTTATCCCCGACAGGGTCGGGGACTGAAGCTTTCTTT.

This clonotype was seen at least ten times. The CDR3 protein is CAWSVLDKNQPQHF. CDR3 DNA sequence: TGTGCCTGGAGTGTACTTGACAAAAATCAGCCCCAGCATTTT. The V gene is TRBV30, the J gene TRBJ1-5; D gene ambiguous. Germline V CDR1 and CDR2: GTSNPN, SVGIG (reference sequence). CDR3 length equals 14 residues. V lost 0 bases to trimming and J lost 4 bases, with 10 bases between them.

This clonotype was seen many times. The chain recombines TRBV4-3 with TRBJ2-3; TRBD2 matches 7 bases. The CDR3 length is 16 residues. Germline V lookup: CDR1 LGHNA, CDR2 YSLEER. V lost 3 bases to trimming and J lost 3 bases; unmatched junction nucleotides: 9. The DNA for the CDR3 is TGCGCCAGCAGCCAGTTGGCGGGAGTAGGAACAGATACGCAGTATTTT. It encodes CASSQLAGVGTDTQYF.

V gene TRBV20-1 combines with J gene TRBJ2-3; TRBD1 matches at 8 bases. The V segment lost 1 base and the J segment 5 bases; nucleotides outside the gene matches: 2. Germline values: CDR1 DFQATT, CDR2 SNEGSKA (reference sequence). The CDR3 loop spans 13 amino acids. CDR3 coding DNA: TGCAGTGCTAGAGCTACAGGGGGAGATACGCAGTATTTT. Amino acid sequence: CSARATGGDTQYF.

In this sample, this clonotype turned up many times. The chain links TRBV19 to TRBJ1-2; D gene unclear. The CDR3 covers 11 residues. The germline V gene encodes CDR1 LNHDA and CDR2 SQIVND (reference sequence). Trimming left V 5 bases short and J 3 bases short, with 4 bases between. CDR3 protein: CASSSDYGYTF. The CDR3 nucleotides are TGTGCCAGTAGTTCCGACTATGGCTACACCTTC.

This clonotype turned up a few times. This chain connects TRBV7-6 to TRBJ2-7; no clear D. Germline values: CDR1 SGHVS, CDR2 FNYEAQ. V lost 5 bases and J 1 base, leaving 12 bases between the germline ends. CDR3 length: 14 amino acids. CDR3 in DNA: TGTGCCAGCAGCCTCCGAAGTGCTTCCTACGAGCAGTACTTC. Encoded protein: CASSLRSASYEQYF.

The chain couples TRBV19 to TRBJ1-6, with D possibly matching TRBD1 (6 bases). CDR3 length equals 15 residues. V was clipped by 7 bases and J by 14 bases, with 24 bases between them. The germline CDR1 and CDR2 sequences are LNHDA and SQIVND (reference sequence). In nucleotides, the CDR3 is TGTGCCAGTAATTCACCGGGGGGCGAATTTGCAGCCCTCCACTTT. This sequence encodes CASNSPGGEFAALHF.

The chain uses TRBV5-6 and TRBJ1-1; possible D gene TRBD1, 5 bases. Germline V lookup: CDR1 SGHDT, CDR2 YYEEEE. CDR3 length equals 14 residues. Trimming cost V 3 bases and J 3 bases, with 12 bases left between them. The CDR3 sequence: CASSSAGTYTEAFF. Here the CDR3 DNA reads TGTGCCAGCAGCTCAGCCGGGACGTACACTGAAGCTTTCTTT.

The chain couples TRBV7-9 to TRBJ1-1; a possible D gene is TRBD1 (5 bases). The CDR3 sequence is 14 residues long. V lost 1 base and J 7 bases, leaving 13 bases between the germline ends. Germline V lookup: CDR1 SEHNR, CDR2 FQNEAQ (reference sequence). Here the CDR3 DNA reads TGTGCCAGCAGCTTAGAAGGGGAAGGTGGTGAAGCTTTCTTT. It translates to CASSLEGEGGEAFF.

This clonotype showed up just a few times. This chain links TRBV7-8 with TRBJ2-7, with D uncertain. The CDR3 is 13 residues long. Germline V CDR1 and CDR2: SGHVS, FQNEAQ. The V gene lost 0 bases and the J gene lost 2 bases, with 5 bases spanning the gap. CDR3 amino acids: CASSLAVTYEQYF. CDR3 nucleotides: TGTGCCAGCAGCTTAGCGGTGACCTACGAGCAGTACTTC.

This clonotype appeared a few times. The CDR3 sequence is CAIRDAGTGELFF. CDR3 DNA sequence: TGTGCCATCCGGGACGCGGGGACCGGGGAGCTGTTTTTT. The rearrangement links TRBV6-1 to TRBJ2-2; the D gene is possibly TRBD2 (6 bases). V lost 10 bases and J 5 bases, leaving 14 bases between the germline ends. There are 13 residues in the CDR3. Germline values: CDR1 MNHNS, CDR2 SASEGT.

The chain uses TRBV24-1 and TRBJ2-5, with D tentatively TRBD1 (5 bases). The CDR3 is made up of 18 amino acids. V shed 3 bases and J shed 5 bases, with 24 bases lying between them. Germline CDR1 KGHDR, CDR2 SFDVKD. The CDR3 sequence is CATSDRGPQQVLSETQYF. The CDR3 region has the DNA TGTGCCACCAGTGATCGCGGCCCCCAACAGGTACTGTCGGAGACCCAGTACTTC.

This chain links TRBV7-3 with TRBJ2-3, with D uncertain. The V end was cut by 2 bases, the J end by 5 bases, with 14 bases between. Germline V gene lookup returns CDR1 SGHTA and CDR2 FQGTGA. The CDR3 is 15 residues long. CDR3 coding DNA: TGTGCCAGCAGCTTACGGCATCTTTCGGGAGATACGCAGTATTTT. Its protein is CASSLRHLSGDTQYF.

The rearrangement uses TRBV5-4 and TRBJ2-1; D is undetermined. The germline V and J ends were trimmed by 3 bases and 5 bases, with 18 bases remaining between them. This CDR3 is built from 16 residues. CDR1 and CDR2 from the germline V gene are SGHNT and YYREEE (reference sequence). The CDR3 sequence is CASSSKWTVAHNEQFF. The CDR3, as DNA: TGTGCCAGCAGCTCAAAATGGACCGTAGCCCACAATGAGCAGTTCTTC. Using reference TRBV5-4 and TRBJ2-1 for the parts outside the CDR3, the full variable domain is ETGVTQSPTHLIKTRGQQVTLRCSSQSGHNTVSWYQQALGQGPQFIFQYYREEENGRGNFPPRFSGLQFPNYSSELNVNALELDDSALYLCASSSKWTVAHNEQFFGPGTRLTVL.

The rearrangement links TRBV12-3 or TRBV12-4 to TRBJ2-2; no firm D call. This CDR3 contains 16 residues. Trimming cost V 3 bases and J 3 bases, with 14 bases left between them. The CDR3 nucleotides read TGTGCCAGCAGTTTTTTGTCCCTGGGTTACACCGGGGAGCTGTTTTTT. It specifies CASSFLSLGYTGELFF.

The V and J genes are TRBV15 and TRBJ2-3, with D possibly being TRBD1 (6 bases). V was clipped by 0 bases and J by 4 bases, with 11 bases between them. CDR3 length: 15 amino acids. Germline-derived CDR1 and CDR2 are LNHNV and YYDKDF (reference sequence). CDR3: CATSRDGDIADTQYF. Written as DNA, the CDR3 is TGTGCCACCAGCAGAGATGGGGACATAGCAGATACGCAGTATTTT.

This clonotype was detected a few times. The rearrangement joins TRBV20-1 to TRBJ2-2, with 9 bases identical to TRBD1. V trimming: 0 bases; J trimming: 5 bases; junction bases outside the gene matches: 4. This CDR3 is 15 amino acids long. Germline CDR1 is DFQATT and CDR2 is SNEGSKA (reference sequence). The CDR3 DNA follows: TGCAGTGCTAGAGAGACAGGACAGGGGACCGGGGAGCTGTTTTTT. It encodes CSARETGQGTGELFF.

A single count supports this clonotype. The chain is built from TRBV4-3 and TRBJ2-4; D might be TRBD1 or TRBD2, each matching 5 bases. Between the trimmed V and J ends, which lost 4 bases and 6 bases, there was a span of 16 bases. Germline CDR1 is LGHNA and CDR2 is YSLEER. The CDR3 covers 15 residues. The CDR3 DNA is TGCGCCAGCAGCCGGGGGAGTGGAGCCGGAAACATTCAGTACTTC. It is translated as CASSRGSGAGNIQYF.